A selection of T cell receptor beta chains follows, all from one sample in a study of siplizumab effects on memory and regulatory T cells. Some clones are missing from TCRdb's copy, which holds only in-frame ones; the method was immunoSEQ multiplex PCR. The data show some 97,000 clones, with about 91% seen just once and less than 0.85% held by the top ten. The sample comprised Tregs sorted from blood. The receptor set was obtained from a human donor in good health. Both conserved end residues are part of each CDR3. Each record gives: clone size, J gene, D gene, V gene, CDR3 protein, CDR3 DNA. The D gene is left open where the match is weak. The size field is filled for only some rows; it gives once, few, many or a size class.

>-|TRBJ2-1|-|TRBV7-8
CASTGYNEQFF
TGTGCCAGCACCGGGTACAATGAGCAGTTCTTC
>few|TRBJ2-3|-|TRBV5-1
CASSLEDTQYF
TGCGCCAGCAGCTTAGAAGATACGCAGTATTTT
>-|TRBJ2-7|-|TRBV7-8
CASSLLTIPYEQYF
TGTGCCAGCAGCTTATTGACGATTCCCTACGAGCAGTACTTC
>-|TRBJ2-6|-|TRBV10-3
CAISDRVQGAGANVLTF
TGTGCCATCAGTGACCGCGTACAGGGCGCTGGGGCCAACGTCCTGACTTTC
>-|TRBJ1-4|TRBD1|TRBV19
CASSIRTGWTNEKLFF
TGTGCCAGTAGTATTCGGACAGGGTGGACTAATGAAAAACTGTTTTTT
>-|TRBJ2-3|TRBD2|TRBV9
CARVRGRLLDTQYF
TGTGCCAGAGTACGCGGGAGGCTGCTAGATACGCAGTATTTT
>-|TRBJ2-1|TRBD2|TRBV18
CASSPSSGVYNEQFF
TGTGCCAGCTCACCCTCTAGCGGAGTATACAATGAGCAGTTCTTC
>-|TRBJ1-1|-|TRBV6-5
CASRQEYTEAFF
TGTGCCAGCAGACAGGAGTACACTGAAGCTTTCTTT
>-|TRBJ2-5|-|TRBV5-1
CASSLGRRETQYF
TGCGCCAGCAGTCTGGGTCGTCGAGAGACCCAGTACTTC
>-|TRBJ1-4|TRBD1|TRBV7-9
CASSSKDRVEKLFF
TGTGCCAGCAGCTCAAAGGACAGGGTTGAAAAACTGTTTTTT
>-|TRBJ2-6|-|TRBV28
CATLRRAGANVLTF
TGTGCCACCCTTAGGAGGGCTGGGGCCAACGTCCTGACTTTC
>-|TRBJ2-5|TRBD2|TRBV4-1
CASSQGLAGSVETQYF
TGCGCCAGCAGCCAAGGTCTAGCGGGATCGGTAGAGACCCAGTACTTC
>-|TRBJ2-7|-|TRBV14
CASSNQPSYEQYF
TGTGCCAGCAGCAATCAACCGTCCTACGAGCAGTACTTC
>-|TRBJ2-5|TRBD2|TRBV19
CASSWLAGKETQYF
TGTGCCAGTAGTTGGCTAGCGGGAAAGGAGACCCAGTACTTC
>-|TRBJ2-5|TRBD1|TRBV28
CASTWTGEETQYF
TGTGCCAGCACATGGACAGGTGAAGAGACCCAGTACTTC
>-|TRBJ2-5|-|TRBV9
CASSVDDRQETQYF
TGTGCCAGCAGCGTAGATGATCGCCAAGAGACCCAGTACTTC
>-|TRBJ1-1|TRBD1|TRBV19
CASSSPQGTMNTEAFF
TGTGCCAGTAGTTCACCACAGGGGACGATGAACACTGAAGCTTTCTTT
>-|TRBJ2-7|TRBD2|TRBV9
CASSAGLREGREQYF
TGTGCCAGCAGCGCCGGTTTGCGGGAGGGCCGCGAGCAGTACTTC
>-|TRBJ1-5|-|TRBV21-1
CASRLAIWHHQPQHF
TGTGCCAGCAGACTCGCTATATGGCATCATCAGCCCCAGCATTTT
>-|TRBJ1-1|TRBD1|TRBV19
CASSFSGTGGPRLNTEAFF
TGTGCCAGTAGTTTTTCCGGGACAGGGGGTCCCAGGCTGAACACTGAAGCTTTCTTT
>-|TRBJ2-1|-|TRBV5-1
CASSLGVGQFF
TGCGCCAGCAGCTTGGGCGTAGGGCAGTTCTTC
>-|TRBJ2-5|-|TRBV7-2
CASSLAGSGETQYF
TGTGCCAGCAGCTTAGCTGGCAGCGGAGAGACCCAGTACTTC
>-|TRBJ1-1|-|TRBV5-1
CASSSRVDGGARTEAFF
TGCGCCAGCAGCTCGCGGGTCGACGGGGGCGCGCGGACTGAAGCTTTCTTT
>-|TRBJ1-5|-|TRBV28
CASSTLKQGENQPQHF
TGTGCCAGCAGTACTTTAAAACAGGGTGAGAATCAGCCCCAGCATTTT
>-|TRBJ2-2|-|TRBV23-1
CASSQSGQGTGELFF
TGCGCCAGCAGTCAATCAGGCCAGGGCACCGGGGAGCTGTTTTTT
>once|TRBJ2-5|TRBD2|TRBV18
CASSPLLAGDQETQYF
TGTGCCAGCTCCCCACTACTAGCGGGAGACCAAGAGACCCAGTACTTC
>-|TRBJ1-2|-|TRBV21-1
CASSRPGTQGDGYTF
TGTGCCAGCAGTAGACCCGGGACACAAGGCGATGGCTACACCTTC
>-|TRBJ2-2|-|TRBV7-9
CASSLVILRDLTGELFF
TGTGCCAGCAGCTTAGTAATTTTGCGGGACCTGACCGGGGAGCTGTTTTTT
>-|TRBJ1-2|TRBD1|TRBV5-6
CASSTVTGGYGYTF
TGTGCCAGCAGCACGGTGACAGGGGGATATGGCTACACCTTC
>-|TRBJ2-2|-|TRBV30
CAWNLDITGELFF
TGTGCCTGGAACCTTGACATCACCGGGGAGCTGTTTTTT
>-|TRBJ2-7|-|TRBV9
CASSTRGSAYEQYF
TGTGCCAGCAGCACCCGGGGGTCCGCCTACGAGCAGTACTTC
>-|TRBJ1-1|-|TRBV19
CASSIESGAEAFF
TGTGCCAGTAGTATAGAGTCCGGGGCTGAAGCTTTCTTT
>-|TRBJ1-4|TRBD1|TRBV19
CASSDRGIIEKLFF
TGTGCCAGTAGCGACAGGGGAATAATTGAAAAACTGTTTTTT
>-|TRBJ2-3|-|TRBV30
CAWGGGTQYF
TGTGCCTGGGGGGGCGGAACGCAGTATTTT
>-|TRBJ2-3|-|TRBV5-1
CASNPTGASTDTQYF
TGCGCCAGCAACCCGACAGGAGCTAGCACAGATACGCAGTATTTT
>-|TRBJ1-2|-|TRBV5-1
CASSLGYGYTF
TGCGCCAGCAGCTTGGGATATGGCTACACCTTC
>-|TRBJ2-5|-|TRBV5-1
CASKPGARLETQYF
TGCGCCAGCAAGCCGGGGGCCCGTCTTGAGACCCAGTACTTC